This TCR beta chain was profiled in a study of cytomegalovirus exposure and HLA in healthy donors. Study-wide findings and caveats: The listing of 150 to 200 TCR beta chains classed them as cytomegalovirus-associated.

The germline V gene encodes CDR1 MGHRA and CDR2 YSYEKL. The CDR3 is 15 amino acids. The V and J ends lost 3 bases and 3 bases, in that order; junction bases with no gene match: 8. Notes on this clone: The antigen remains unidentified.

The PCR was carried out with 60 Vbeta primers and 13 Jbeta primers. Clones were read by immunoSEQ multiplex PCR, and TCRdb kept only the in-frame ones, dropping some. The sample has over 150,000 clones; about 82% are singletons. The specimen sequenced was PBMCs. The V gene is TRBV4-1, the J gene TRBJ2-7, with TRBD1 matching 7 bases. The sequence was collected from a male donor in good health and CMV-seronegative. Here the CDR3 DNA reads TGCGCCAGCAGCCAGGGTGACAGGGCCAACTACGAGCAGTACTTC. Translation gives CASSQGDRANYEQYF.